This T cell receptor beta chain comes out of a study of identical twins' blood T cells. This clonotype has just a few counts. The CDR3 has 17 amino acids. The germline gives CDR1 MNHEY, CDR2 SVGEGT. V dropped 4 bases and J dropped 4 bases, with 22 bases sitting between them. TCRdb recomputed calls from the 5' RACE reads with MiXCR, one row per CDR3 protein. The sample shows hundreds of thousands of distinct CDR3 sequences, about 28% of them seen only once. Sequenced: PBMCs. The rearrangement joins TRBV6-2 or TRBV6-3 to TRBJ1-1, with D possibly matching TRBD1 (6 bases). This clonotype originated in a woman aged 18 to 50 in good health. The CDR3 DNA reads TGTGCCAGCAGTTTTTCAACTCGTGGCAGGGGAGGCACTGAAGCTTTCTTT. Protein: CASSFSTRGRGGTEAFF.